The rows below give T cell receptor beta chains drawn from one sample of a study of cytomegalovirus exposure and HLA in healthy donors. The data were produced by immunoSEQ multiplex PCR, yet TCRdb's version contains in-frame clones alone and is incomplete. The sample contains 120,000 or so clones, more than 60% of which appear only once. The sequenced sample consisted of PBMCs. The receptor source for this set is a woman in her forties or fifties in good health and CMV-seropositive. Both conserved end residues are part of each CDR3. D genes are given only for firm matches. Expanded clones get a size class; other rows say once, few or many, or leave the size out.

cdr3_nt cdr3_aa v_call clone_size d_call cdr3_length j_call
TGTGCCAGCAGCTTGGCTAGCGGGAGCTGGGTCACAGATACGCAGTATTTT CASSLASGSWVTDTQYF TRBV5-4 once TRBD2 17 TRBJ2-3
TGTGCCAGCAGTCGATCTAGCGGAGATACGCAGTATTTT CASSRSSGDTQYF TRBV27 - TRBD2 13 TRBJ2-3
TGTGCCAGCAGCTTGGAACTAGCGGGAGTAGAGACCCAGTACTTC CASSLELAGVETQYF TRBV5-6 - TRBD2 15 TRBJ2-5
TGTGCCAGTAGTCTCGGGACAGGGAGGGAGGACTACACCTTC CASSLGTGREDYTF TRBV19 - TRBD1 14 TRBJ1-2
TGTGCCAGCAGCTTACCACCGGGACTCCCATACAATGAGCAGTTCTTC CASSLPPGLPYNEQFF TRBV7-2 few - 16 TRBJ2-1
TGCGCCAGCAGCCAAGGCCTAGGGGACAGGGTCCCTATGGGTAGCAATCAGCCCCAGCATTTT CASSQGLGDRVPMGSNQPQHF TRBV4-3 - TRBD1 21 TRBJ1-5
TGTGCCAGCAGCACCCAGGGGTCCACTGAAGCTTTCTTT CASSTQGSTEAFF TRBV7-3 once - 13 TRBJ1-1
TGTGCCTCCTCTAGCGGGAGACGAATCGGGGAGCTGTTTTTT CASSSGRRIGELFF TRBV30 - TRBD2 14 TRBJ2-2
TGTGCCAGCAGCACCAGGATGTACCAAGAGACCCAGTACTTC CASSTRMYQETQYF TRBV5-4 - - 14 TRBJ2-5
TGTGCCAGCAGTCGACAGGGGGCAAGGTCACCCCTCCACTTT CASSRQGARSPLHF TRBV6-5 once TRBD1 14 TRBJ1-6
TGTGCCAGCAGACGGGACAGCTCTGGCTACACCTTC CASRRDSSGYTF TRBV7-9 - TRBD1 12 TRBJ1-2
TGTGCCAGCAGCCAGGGGGACGGCGACTATGGCTACACCTTC CASSQGDGDYGYTF TRBV11-3 - TRBD1 14 TRBJ1-2
TGTGCCAGCAGTCAGGGGACACATAGCAATCAGCCCCAGCATTTT CASSQGTHSNQPQHF TRBV27 few - 15 TRBJ1-5
TGTGCCAGCTCACCCGGCTCAGGGGGTATAAACATTCAGTACTTC CASSPGSGGINIQYF TRBV18 - TRBD1 15 TRBJ2-4
TGTGCCAGCTCACCACAAGACAGATTGAACTATGGCTACACCTTC CASSPQDRLNYGYTF TRBV18 - - 15 TRBJ1-2
TGTGCCACCAGCAGAGTAGTCAGGGATGGCTACACCTTC CATSRVVRDGYTF TRBV15 - - 13 TRBJ1-2
TGCGCCAGCAGCTCCATTGGCGGGGGCCCCCAAGAGACCCAGTACTTC CASSSIGGGPQETQYF TRBV5-1 - - 16 TRBJ2-5
TGTGCCAGCAGCCGGACTAGCGGGAACTCCTACGAGCAGTACTTC CASSRTSGNSYEQYF TRBV6-5 - TRBD2 15 TRBJ2-7
TGCGCCAGCAGCCAAGGGGTTGGGGGGGCCCAGTACTTC CASSQGVGGAQYF TRBV4-1 - TRBD2 13 TRBJ2-5
TGTGCCAGCAGCTTAGCGCTTGCCCTCGGGTACGAGCAGTACTTC CASSLALALGYEQYF TRBV7-9 few - 15 TRBJ2-7
TGTGCCAGTAGTATCGACAGGTCGAACATGAACACTGAAGCTTTCTTT CASSIDRSNMNTEAFF TRBV19 once - 16 TRBJ1-1
TGTGCCAGCAGCTTCAGGGATTCTGTTACTGAAGCTTTCTTT CASSFRDSVTEAFF TRBV7-9 once - 14 TRBJ1-1
TGTGCCAGCAACCAAGACAGGATGAACACTGAAGCTTTCTTT CASNQDRMNTEAFF TRBV6-1 - - 14 TRBJ1-1
TGTGCCAGCTCCCCTTCGGGGGAGCAAGAGACCCAGTACTTC CASSPSGEQETQYF TRBV7-3 - - 14 TRBJ2-5
TGTGCCAGTAGTATTCCCTACCAAGAGACCCAGTACTTC CASSIPYQETQYF TRBV19 few - 13 TRBJ2-5
TGTGCCAGCAGTGAACGGGTCAGGGGGCAAGGAGAGCAGTACTTC CASSERVRGQGEQYF TRBV2 - TRBD1 15 TRBJ2-7
TGTGCCAGCAGCCGCAGGGATTCTGGAAACACCATATATTTT CASSRRDSGNTIYF TRBV5-4 - - 14 TRBJ1-3
TGTGCCAGTACATCGACTAGGTCGGAGCAGTACTTC CASTSTRSEQYF TRBV19 - - 12 TRBJ2-7
TGCGCCAGCAGGCGCCTCCCGGCAGAGACAACTTTTGGCTACACCTTC CASRRLPAETTFGYTF TRBV4-1 - - 16 TRBJ1-2
TGTGCCAGTTTAGGACAGGCCACAGATACGCAGTATTTT CASLGQATDTQYF TRBV19 - TRBD1 13 TRBJ2-3
TGTGCCAGCAGCTTAGGCGACACCGCAGGCTACACCTTC CASSLGDTAGYTF TRBV13 once - 13 TRBJ1-2
TGTGCCAGCAGGCCGACAGGGGCGGCGGGTGGCTACACCTTC CASRPTGAAGGYTF TRBV27 many TRBD1 14 TRBJ1-2
TGTGCCAGCAGTTACTCGGGGGGGGACACTGAAGCTTTCTTT CASSYSGGDTEAFF TRBV6-5 - - 14 TRBJ1-1
TGTGCCAGCAGCTTAGAGGGGATACTACGTGGCTACACCTTC CASSLEGILRGYTF TRBV7-9 - - 14 TRBJ1-2
TGTGCCAGCAGCTTACAGCGGGGGGTGGGGGAGCTGTTTTTT CASSLQRGVGELFF TRBV7-2 - TRBD2 14 TRBJ2-2
TGTGCCAGCAGTGACACAGACAGGTCTCTCTCCTACGAGCAGTACTTC CASSDTDRSLSYEQYF TRBV6-4 few - 16 TRBJ2-7
TGTGCCACGGGGACAGCGAGCTCCTACGAGCAGTACTTC CATGTASSYEQYF TRBV25-1 medium-sized TRBD1 13 TRBJ2-7
TGTGCCAGCAGCTCATACAGGGGCATGGACACTGAAGCTTTCTTT CASSSYRGMDTEAFF TRBV11-2 - TRBD1 15 TRBJ1-1
TGTGCCAGCACAAATGGACAAGCCGGGGAGCTGTTTTTT CASTNGQAGELFF TRBV14 - - 13 TRBJ2-2
TGTGCCAGCAGAGACTACAACGAGCAGTTCTTC CASRDYNEQFF TRBV25-1 - - 11 TRBJ2-1